A selection of T cell receptor beta chains follows, all from one sample in a study of blood T cells in healthy people across ages. MiXCR, applied by TCRdb to the 5' RACE reads, yields one record per CDR3 protein. The sample records roughly 1,500,000 distinct CDR3 sequences, roughly 40% being singletons. Sequences were obtained from blood. Receptors were obtained from a woman younger than 35 in good health. The CDR3 runs from the conserved cysteine through the conserved F or W. Fields, in order: J gene, clone size, D gene, V gene, CDR3 DNA, CDR3 protein. D genes are given only for firm matches. Clone size is shown for a subset of rows, as once, few, many or a class of expanded clone.

TRBJ2-5,many,-,TRBV29-1,TGCAGCGCCGAATGGACTGGCGGGGAGACCCAGTACTTC,CSAEWTGGETQYF
TRBJ2-2,-,TRBD2,TRBV29-1,TGCAGCGTTAAGGCTCTGGCGGGAGGGACCACCGGGGAGCTGTTTTTT,CSVKALAGGTTGELFF
TRBJ1-5,few,TRBD1,TRBV12-3/TRBV12-4,TGTGCCAGCAGTGCCCAGGCAGGGGGTCAGCCCCAGCATTTT,CASSAQAGGQPQHF
TRBJ1-1,few,TRBD1,TRBV6-6,TGTGCCAGCAGTTTCCGGGACAGGGTTAACACTGAAGCTTTCTTT,CASSFRDRVNTEAFF
TRBJ2-5,-,-,TRBV13,TGTGCCAGCAGCTTAACGGGAGCCACGTACTTC,CASSLTGATYF
TRBJ2-2,-,-,TRBV28,TGTGCCAGCAGCCAAATGGGCAGGACGAACACCGGGGAGCTGTTTTTT,CASSQMGRTNTGELFF
TRBJ2-1,-,-,TRBV10-3,TGTGCCATCATGATTATGGGTGTAAATGAGCAGTTCTTC,CAIMIMGVNEQFF
TRBJ1-1,few,TRBD1,TRBV6-5,TGTGCCAGCAGTTACGGGACAGGGCCTTTGAACACTGAAGCTTTCTTT,CASSYGTGPLNTEAFF
TRBJ2-6,-,TRBD1,TRBV6-5,TGTGCCAGCAGTTCCGGGACAGGGGACCCTGGGGCCAACGTCCTGACTTTC,CASSSGTGDPGANVLTF
TRBJ2-6,-,-,TRBV7-9,TGTGCCAGCAGCTCCACAGACTCTGGGGCCAACGTCCTGACTTTC,CASSSTDSGANVLTF
TRBJ1-2,-,-,TRBV5-4,TGTGCCAGCAGCCCTAGGGGGGCAACTAACTATGGCTACACCTTC,CASSPRGATNYGYTF